Listed here are 18 T cell receptor beta chains from one sample, sequenced in a study of blood T cell repertoires in COVID-19. Assay used: immunoSEQ multiplex PCR; TCRdb lists only in-frame clones, some missing. The table includes about 200,000 clones, roughly 80% detected once. Sequenced: peripheral blood. These receptors came from a human donor in a cohort sampled during active COVID-19.

This sequence joins TRBV7-2 and TRBJ1-5; 8 nucleotides align to TRBD1. The germline V gene encodes CDR1 SGHTA and CDR2 FQGNSA. J was trimmed by 3 bases and V by 5 bases; bases with no gene match: 12. CDR3 length: 17 residues. CDR3 in amino acids: CASSQTGSRGPNQPQHF. The CDR3 DNA reads as TGTGCCAGCAGCCAAACTGGCTCCAGGGGGCCCAATCAGCCCCAGCATTTT.

The rearrangement joins TRBV4-1 to TRBJ2-7; 10 bases match TRBD1. Germline trimming cut 4 bases from V and 5 bases from J; bases unmatched to any gene: 5. The CDR3 spans 14 residues. CDR1 is MGHRA and CDR2 is YSYEKL in the germline V gene. This CDR3 reads CASSRDGTGDEQYF. The CDR3 DNA reads as TGCGCCAGCAGCCGAGACGGGACAGGGGACGAGCAGTACTTC.

This clone was seen only once. V and J are TRBV18 and TRBJ1-2; TRBD1 agrees at 10 bases. The CDR3 is made up of 15 amino acids. CDR1 is KGHSH, CDR2 LQKENI, per germline. V shed 0 bases, J shed 2 bases, and the junction held 0 bases outside the gene matches. The chain's CDR3 is CASSPPGQGNYGYTF. In DNA, the CDR3 is TGTGCCAGCTCACCACCGGGACAGGGGAACTATGGCTACACCTTC.

The CDR3 DNA is TGTGCCAGCAGCCAAATGAACACTGAAGCTTTCTTT. Its protein product is CASSQMNTEAFF. V gene TRBV9 combines with J gene TRBJ1-1; D is undetermined. The CDR3 consists of 12 residues. Germline V CDR1 and CDR2: SGDLS, YYNGEE. Trimming pared 4 bases from V and 0 bases from J, leaving 4 bases between.

The chain links TRBV14 to TRBJ2-3; 12 nucleotides agree with TRBD2. Germline V CDR1 and CDR2: SGHDN, FVKESK. This CDR3 has 20 residues. V was clipped by 3 bases and J by 1 base; unmatched bases: 14. The DNA of the CDR3 is TGTGCCAGCAGCCACCGAGTTGGACTAGCGGGAACCGTCCGCACAGATACGCAGTATTTT. Its protein product is CASSHRVGLAGTVRTDTQYF.

The chain employs TRBV6-1 and TRBJ1-2, with a possible D match to TRBD1 (6 bases). Trimming pared 2 bases from V and 5 bases from J, leaving 12 bases between. The germline V gene has CDR1 MNHNS and CDR2 SASEGT. The CDR3 runs 14 residues. CDR3 coding DNA: TGTGCCAGCAGTGAACTGGGAGGGGGATATGGCTACACCTTC. It encodes CASSELGGGYGYTF.

The V gene is TRBV4-3, the J gene TRBJ2-7; TRBD1 is a possible D gene (5 bases). The CDR3 is 16 residues long. Between the trimmed V and J ends, which lost 0 bases and 6 bases, there was a span of 18 bases. Germline-derived CDR1 and CDR2 are LGHNA and YSLEER. The CDR3 spells CASSQDLGAGYREQYF. CDR3 nucleotides: TGCGCCAGCAGCCAAGATCTTGGCGCAGGGTATCGCGAGCAGTACTTC.

The count of this clone is one. The chain is built from TRBV7-9 and TRBJ2-7; a possible D gene is TRBD1 (7 bases). V lost 1 base to trimming and J lost 7 bases, with 17 bases between them. The CDR3 runs to 15 residues. Germline assignment: CDR1 SEHNR and CDR2 FQNEAQ (reference sequence). The DNA for the CDR3 is TGTGCCAGCAGCTTAGGTTTGTCGGCAGGGGGGGAGCAGTACTTC. Protein sequence: CASSLGLSAGGEQYF.

CDR3 residues: CASSPGARYGYTF. In DNA, the CDR3 is TGTGCCAGCTCACCAGGGGCGAGGTATGGCTACACCTTC. The V gene is TRBV18, the J gene TRBJ1-2; TRBD1 is a possible D gene (5 bases). The V gene's germline CDR1 is KGHSH and CDR2 LQKENI. The length of the CDR3 is 13 residues. The ends were cut back, 2 bases at V and 5 bases at J, with 9 bases in the middle.

The chain uses TRBV15 and TRBJ2-7; TRBD2 agrees at 8 bases. V gave up 5 bases and J gave up 1 base; unmatched junction bases: 4. The CDR3 is 14 residues long. Germline V gene lookup returns CDR1 LNHNV and CDR2 YYDKDF (reference sequence). CDR3 loop: CATSGSGKSYEQYF. The CDR3 coding sequence is TGTGCCACCAGCGGTAGCGGGAAGTCCTACGAGCAGTACTTC. Full variable domain (outside the CDR3, taken from reference TRBV15 and TRBJ2-7): DAMVIQNPRYQVTQFGKPVTLSCSQTLNHNVMYWYQQKSSQAPKLLFHYYDKDFNNEADTPDNFQSRRPNTSFCFLDIRSPGLGDTAMYLCATSGSGKSYEQYFGPGTRLTVT.

This clone came up many times. The chain is built from TRBV5-6 and TRBJ1-2, with D possibly TRBD1 on 6 matching bases. V lost 4 bases to trimming and J lost 2 bases, with 12 bases between them. Germline V lookup: CDR1 SGHDT, CDR2 YYEEEE. The CDR3 loop spans 14 amino acids. CDR3: CASSPDRKNYGYTF. The CDR3 DNA reads TGTGCCAGCAGCCCCGACAGGAAGAACTATGGCTACACCTTC.

The J gene is TRBJ1-5, the V gene TRBV6-6, with 9 bases aligning to TRBD1. Germline assignment: CDR1 MNHNY and CDR2 SVGAGI (reference sequence). This CDR3 region has 18 residues. J gave up 4 bases and V 5 bases, and 15 bases lay outside the gene matches. CDR3 sequence: CASSPTGTGNRGNQPQHF. CDR3 DNA: TGTGCCAGCAGTCCAACCGGGACAGGGAATAGGGGAAATCAGCCCCAGCATTTT.

The V gene is TRBV7-9, the J gene TRBJ1-2; unclear D gene. CDR1 is SEHNR, CDR2 FQNEAQ, per germline (reference sequence). The V gene lost 3 bases and the J gene lost 4 bases, with 9 bases spanning the gap. The CDR3 spans 13 residues. The CDR3 nucleotides are TGTGCCAGCAGCTTCGCGGGGTCCTATGGCTACACCTTC. It specifies CASSFAGSYGYTF.

This chain uses TRBV19 with TRBJ1-1, with 11 bases identical to TRBD1. The CDR3 consists of 14 residues. Germline values: CDR1 LNHDA, CDR2 SQIVND (reference sequence). J was trimmed by 4 bases and V by 7 bases; bases with no gene match: 5. The DNA of the CDR3 is TGTGCCAGTATGGACAGGGGGCGCCTCACTGAAGCTTTCTTT. Translated, it gives CASMDRGRLTEAFF. Drawing the rest from reference TRBV19 and TRBJ1-1, the complete variable domain is DGGITQSPKYLFRKEGQNVTLSCEQNLNHDAMYWYRQDPGQGLRLIYYSQIVNDFQKGDIAEGYSVSREKKESFPLTVTSAQKNPTAFYLCASMDRGRLTEAFFGQGTRLTVV.

CDR3 bases: TGTGCCAGCGGTACGGGCGGAGGGGGCAAGGATGAAAAACTGTTTTTT. This encodes CASGTGGGGKDEKLFF. The rearrangement uses TRBV28 and TRBJ1-4; 7 bases map to TRBD1. CDR3 length: 16 amino acids. Germline V CDR1 and CDR2: MDHEN, SYDVKM. With V trimmed by 8 bases and J by 6 bases, 15 bases remained unmatched. The complete variable domain, with remaining parts taken from reference TRBV28 and TRBJ1-4, reads DVKVTQSSRYLVKRTGEKVFLECVQDMDHENMFWYRQDPGLGLRLIYFSYDVKMKEKGDIPEGYSVSREKKERFSLILESASTNQTSMYLCASGTGGGGKDEKLFFGSGTQLSVL.

The chain joins TRBV25-1 to TRBJ1-1, with unresolved D. Germline V CDR1 and CDR2: MGHDK, SYGVNS. The CDR3 is 14 residues long. Trimming removed 4 bases from V and 1 base from J, with 10 bases in between. CDR3 coding DNA: TGTGCCAGCAGTGGCCACACCTCGAACACTGAAGCTTTCTTT. Its translation is CASSGHTSNTEAFF.

The rearrangement links TRBV6-2 or TRBV6-3 to TRBJ1-1, with 8 nucleotides matching TRBD1. CDR1 is MNHEY and CDR2 is SVGEGT in the germline V gene. The CDR3 covers 13 residues. Trimming at V came to 5 bases and at J to 3 bases, leaving 2 bases not matched to a gene. CDR3 amino acids: CASSQGAYTEAFF. The CDR3 nucleotides are TGTGCCAGCAGTCAGGGGGCTTACACTGAAGCTTTCTTT.

This clone was detected only a few times. The DNA of the CDR3 is TGCGCCAGCAGCCAAGATCTTCGCGAGCAGTACTTC. Protein sequence: CASSQDLREQYF. This chain connects TRBV4-3 to TRBJ2-7; no definite D call. Trimming shortened V by 0 bases and J by 6 bases, and 6 bases separated the two germline ends. The CDR3 totals 12 residues. Germline-derived CDR1 and CDR2 are LGHNA and YSLEER.